This T cell receptor (beta chain) came from a study of blood T cell repertoires in COVID-19. This clone appeared a single time. Authors' data handling: How many nucleated cells were present was estimated from reference gene primer amplification. Repertoires were generated with immunoSEQ multiplex PCR, while TCRdb's copy carries only in-frame clones and drops some. The V and J calls and clone size are taken from that table; D and trimming were inferred from the DNA. The sample carries more than 65,000 clones, 84% recorded once. This TCR was recovered from a human donor in a cohort sampled during active COVID-19. The specimen was peripheral blood.

CDR3 DNA: TGCAGCGTTGGGGGCGACGAGCAGTACTTC. Amino acids: CSVGGDEQYF. The chain has TRBV29-1 and TRBJ2-7, with D possibly TRBD1 on 5 matching bases. Trimming took 4 bases from V and 5 from J, leaving 6 bases between them. Germline assignment: CDR1 SQVTM and CDR2 ANQGSEA. This CDR3 is 10 amino acids long.